This T cell receptor beta chain is from a study of T cell repertoires in cytomegalovirus infection. About the study: As its CMV epitopes, the study selected recently identified HLA-C-restricted and well-studied HLA-B-restricted targets.

To note about this clonotype: No antigen is known for it.

Each CDR3 protein is one row after TCRdb ran MiXCR on the reads. The data contain some 920,000 distinct CDR3 sequences, about a third of them singletons. Sequencing was performed on cultured CD8+ T cells from PBMCs, taken from culture after CMV antigen stimulation. The receptor comes from a human donor in good health (CMV status not recorded). Some clones in this sample may be carry-over from other donors' samples.

CDR3 sequence reads: CASSPRLSGGYEQFF. The CDR3 DNA follows: TGTGCCAGCAGTCCCCGGCTTAGCGGGGGTTATGAGCAGTTCTTC. The genes are TRBV11-2 and TRBJ2-1, with 9 bases identical to TRBD2. J gave up 8 bases and V 6 bases, and 11 bases lay outside the gene matches. CDR1 and CDR2 (germline): SGHAT, FQNNGV. CDR3 size: 15 residues.